Sequencing of this TCR beta chain was carried out in a study of T cell repertoires in cytomegalovirus infection. On the study more broadly: Matching HLA type and CMV infection were both indicated by public TCR beta signatures.

Germline V gene sequence: CDR1 DFQATT, CDR2 SNEGSKA (reference sequence). The CDR3 sequence is 13 residues long. Losses at the gene ends were 3 bases for V and 8 bases for J; bases not matched to a gene: 5. Only a few counts were recorded for this clonotype. The target antigen is unknown. Study-wide findings and caveats: Dominating the ex vivo response were HLA-C-restricted CMV-specific TCR beta clonotypes. Public TCR beta family frequency separated CMV-and-HLA carriers, including in an independent cohort.

TCRdb redid the calling of the reads with MiXCR, one entry per CDR3 protein. The sample lists 250,000 to 300,000 distinct CDR3 sequences; under 30% were seen once. The sample consisted of PBMCs. This clonotype was sampled from a human donor in good health (CMV status not recorded). Some clones in this sample may be carry-over from other donors' samples. The chain links TRBV20-1 to TRBJ1-4, with TRBD1 identical over 8 bases. CDR3: CSARPRGREKLFF. The CDR3 region has the DNA TGCAGTGCTAGGCCCAGGGGGCGGGAAAAACTGTTTTTT.